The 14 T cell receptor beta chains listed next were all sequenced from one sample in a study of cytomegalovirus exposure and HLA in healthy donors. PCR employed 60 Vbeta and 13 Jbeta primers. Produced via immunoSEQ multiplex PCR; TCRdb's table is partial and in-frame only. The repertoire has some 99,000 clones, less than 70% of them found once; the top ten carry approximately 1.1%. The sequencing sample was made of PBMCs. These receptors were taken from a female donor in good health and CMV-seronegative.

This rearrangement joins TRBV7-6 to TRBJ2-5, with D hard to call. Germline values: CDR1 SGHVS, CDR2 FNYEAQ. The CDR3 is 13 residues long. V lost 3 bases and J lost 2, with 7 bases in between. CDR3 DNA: TGTGCCAGCAGCTTTGGCCTGCAAGAGACCCAGTACTTC. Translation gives CASSFGLQETQYF.

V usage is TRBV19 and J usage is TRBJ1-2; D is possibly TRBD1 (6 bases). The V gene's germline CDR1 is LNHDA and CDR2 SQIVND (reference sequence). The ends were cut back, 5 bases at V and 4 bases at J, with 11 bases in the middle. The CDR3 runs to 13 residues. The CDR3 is CASSVTGFYGYTF. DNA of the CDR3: TGTGCCAGTAGTGTAACAGGGTTCTATGGCTACACCTTC.

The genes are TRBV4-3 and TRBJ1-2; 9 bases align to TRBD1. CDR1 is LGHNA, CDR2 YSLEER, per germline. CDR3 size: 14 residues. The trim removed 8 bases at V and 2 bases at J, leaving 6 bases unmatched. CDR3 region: CASSEDRGNYGYTF. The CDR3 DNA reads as TGCGCCAGCTCAGAGGACAGGGGCAACTATGGCTACACCTTC.

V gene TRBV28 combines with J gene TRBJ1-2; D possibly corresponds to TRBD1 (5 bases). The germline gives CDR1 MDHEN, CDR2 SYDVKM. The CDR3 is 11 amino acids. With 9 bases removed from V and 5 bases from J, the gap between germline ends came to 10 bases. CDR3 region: CASSGVYGYTF. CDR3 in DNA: TGTGCCAGTTCGGGGGTGTATGGCTACACCTTC.

The CDR3 is CASSPGVRALREQYF. In nucleotides, the CDR3 is TGTGCCAGCTCACCGGGAGTAAGGGCCTTACGTGAGCAGTACTTC. This chain connects TRBV18 to TRBJ2-7; tentative D call: TRBD2 (5 bases). From germline, CDR1 is KGHSH and CDR2 LQKENI. V lost 3 bases and J 7 bases, leaving 19 bases between the germline ends. CDR3 length: 15 residues.

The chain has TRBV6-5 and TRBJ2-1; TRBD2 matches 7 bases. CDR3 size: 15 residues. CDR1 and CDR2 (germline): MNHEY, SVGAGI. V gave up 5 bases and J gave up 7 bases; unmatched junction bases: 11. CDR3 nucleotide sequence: TGTGCCAGCAGTCGTCTGAGGACTAGTGGGAATGAGCAGTTCTTC. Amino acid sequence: CASSRLRTSGNEQFF.

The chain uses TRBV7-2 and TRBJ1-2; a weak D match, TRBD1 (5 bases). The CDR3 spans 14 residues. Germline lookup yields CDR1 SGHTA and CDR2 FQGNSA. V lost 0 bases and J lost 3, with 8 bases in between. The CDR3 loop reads CASSLASRDYGYTF. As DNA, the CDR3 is TGTGCCAGCAGCTTAGCTAGCAGGGACTATGGCTACACCTTC.

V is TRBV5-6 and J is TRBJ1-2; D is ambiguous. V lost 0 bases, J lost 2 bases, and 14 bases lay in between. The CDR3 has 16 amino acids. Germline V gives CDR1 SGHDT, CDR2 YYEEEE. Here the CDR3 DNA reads TGTGCCAGCAGCTTGGAACGCCTAATGGAGAACTATGGCTACACCTTC. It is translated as CASSLERLMENYGYTF.

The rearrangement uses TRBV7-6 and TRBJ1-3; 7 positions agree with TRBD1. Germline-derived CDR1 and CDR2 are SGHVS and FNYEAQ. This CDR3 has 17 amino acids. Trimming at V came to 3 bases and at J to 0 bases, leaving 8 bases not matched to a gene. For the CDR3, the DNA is TGTGCCAGCAGCTTTCGCCGGGACAGCTACTCTGGAAACACCATATATTTT. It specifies CASSFRRDSYSGNTIYF. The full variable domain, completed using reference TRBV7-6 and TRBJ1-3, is GAGVSQSPRYKVTKRGQDVALRCDPISGHVSLYWYRQALGQGPEFLTYFNYEAQQDKSGLPNDRFSAERPEGSISTLTIQRTEQRDSAMYRCASSFRRDSYSGNTIYFGEGSWLTVV.

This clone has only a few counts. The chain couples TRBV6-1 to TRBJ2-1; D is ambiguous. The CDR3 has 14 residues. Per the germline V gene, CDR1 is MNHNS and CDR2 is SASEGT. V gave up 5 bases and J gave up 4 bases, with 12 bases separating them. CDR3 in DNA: TGTGCCAGCAGTAGGAGTTCCGAGTACAATGAGCAGTTCTTC. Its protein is CASSRSSEYNEQFF.

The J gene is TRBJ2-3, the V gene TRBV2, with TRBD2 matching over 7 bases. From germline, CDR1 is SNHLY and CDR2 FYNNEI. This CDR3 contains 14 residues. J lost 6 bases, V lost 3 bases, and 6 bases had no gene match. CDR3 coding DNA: TGTGCCAGCAGTGATGGGGGGGGGAGGGATACGCAGTATTTT. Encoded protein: CASSDGGGRDTQYF.

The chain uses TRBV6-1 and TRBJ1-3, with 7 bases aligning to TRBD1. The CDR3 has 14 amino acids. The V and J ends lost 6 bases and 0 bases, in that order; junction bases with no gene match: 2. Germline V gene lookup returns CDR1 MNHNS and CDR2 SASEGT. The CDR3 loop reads CASSDRDSGNTIYF. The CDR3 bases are TGTGCCAGCAGCGACAGGGACTCTGGAAACACCATATATTTT.

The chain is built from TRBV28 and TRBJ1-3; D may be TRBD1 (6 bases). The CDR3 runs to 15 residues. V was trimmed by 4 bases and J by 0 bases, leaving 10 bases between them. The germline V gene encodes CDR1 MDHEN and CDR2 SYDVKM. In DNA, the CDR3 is TGTGCCAGCAGTTCAGGGGCCTACTCTGGAAACACCATATATTTT. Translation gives CASSSGAYSGNTIYF.

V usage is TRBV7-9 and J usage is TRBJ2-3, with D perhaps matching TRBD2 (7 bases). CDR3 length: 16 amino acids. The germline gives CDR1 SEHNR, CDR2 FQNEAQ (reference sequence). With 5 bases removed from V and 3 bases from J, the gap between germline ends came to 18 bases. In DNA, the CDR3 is TGTGCCAGCAGCCCTAGGGGGGGCCTGGGAACAGATACGCAGTATTTT. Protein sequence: CASSPRGGLGTDTQYF. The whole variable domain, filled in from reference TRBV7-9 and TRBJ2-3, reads DTGVSQNPRHKITKRGQNVTFRCDPISEHNRLYWYRQTLGQGPEFLTYFQNEAQLEKSRLLSDRFSAERPKGSFSTLEIQRTEQGDSAMYLCASSPRGGLGTDTQYFGPGTRLTVL.